Given below is one TCR beta chain in context. The antigen is unknown. The data are from a study of post-analysis software for immune sequencing data. Trimming pared 4 bases from V and 2 bases from J, leaving 14 bases between. Germline V gene lookup returns CDR1 SGHAT and CDR2 FQNNGV. The CDR3 covers 15 residues. Broader study findings: Elevated frequency relative to controls characterized roughly 5 TRBV segments in patients, TRBV5-6, TRBV5-1 and TRBV20-1 among them.

Included in the TCR beta cDNA libraries were unique molecular identifiers. When about 0.85 to 11 million T cells were used, they gave 500,000 or so cDNA molecules. TCRdb reprocessed the PCR reads with MiXCR, giving one entry per CDR3 protein. The sample has approximately 250,000 distinct CDR3 sequences; approximately 34% are singletons. The clonotype originates from a girl aged 10 to 17 with multiple sclerosis. The sample consisted of blood. The chain combines TRBV11-2 with TRBJ2-5; possible D gene TRBD2, 5 bases. The CDR3 loop reads CASSSARVSQETQYF. The CDR3 region has the DNA TGTGCCAGCAGCTCTGCGAGGGTTTCGCAAGAGACCCAGTACTTC.